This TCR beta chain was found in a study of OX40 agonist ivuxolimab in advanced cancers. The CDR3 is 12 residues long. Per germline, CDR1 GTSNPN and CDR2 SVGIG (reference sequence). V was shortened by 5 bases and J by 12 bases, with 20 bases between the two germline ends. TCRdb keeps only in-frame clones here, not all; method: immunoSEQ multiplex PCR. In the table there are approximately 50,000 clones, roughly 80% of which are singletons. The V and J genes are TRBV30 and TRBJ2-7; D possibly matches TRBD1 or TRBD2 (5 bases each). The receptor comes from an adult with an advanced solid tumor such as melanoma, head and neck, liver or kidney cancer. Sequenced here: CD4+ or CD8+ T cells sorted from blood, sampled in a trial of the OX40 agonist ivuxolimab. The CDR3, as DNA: TGTGCCTGGGCCCCCCGGGACCGCCTAGGGTACTTC. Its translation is CAWAPRDRLGYF.